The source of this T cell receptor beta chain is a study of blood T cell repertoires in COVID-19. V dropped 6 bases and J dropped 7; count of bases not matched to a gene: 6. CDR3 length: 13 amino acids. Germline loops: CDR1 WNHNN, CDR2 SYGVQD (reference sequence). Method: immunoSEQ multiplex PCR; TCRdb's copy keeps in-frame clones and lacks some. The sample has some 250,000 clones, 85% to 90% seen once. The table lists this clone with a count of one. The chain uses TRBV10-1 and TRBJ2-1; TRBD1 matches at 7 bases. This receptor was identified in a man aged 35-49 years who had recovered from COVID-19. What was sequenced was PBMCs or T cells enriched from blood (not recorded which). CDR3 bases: TGCGCCAGCAGACAGGGGCTTGGGAATGAGCAGTTCTTC. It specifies CASRQGLGNEQFF.